This T cell receptor beta chain was identified during a study of blood T cells in healthy people across ages. At the level of the study: Roughly one uniquely barcoded beta molecule per two T cells was captured.

In this sample, this clonotype turned up once. A sample-barcoded 5' primer and a J-beta primer mix were used in a second PCR of roughly 7 to 11 cycles. TCRdb processed the 5' RACE reads anew with MiXCR; each CDR3 protein has one entry. The data show 800,000 to 900,000 distinct CDR3 sequences, with under 80% seen just once and roughly 25% held by the top ten. CDR3 size: 15 residues. Trimming left V 2 bases short and J 4 bases short, with 14 bases between. This chain connects TRBV12-3 or TRBV12-4 to TRBJ1-2; D not certain. Sequenced material: blood. This clonotype was sampled from a man aged 25 to 40 in good health. For the CDR3, the DNA is TGTGCCAGCAGTTTATCATTAGCCTTCCTCTATGGCTACACCTTC. It codes for CASSLSLAFLYGYTF.